These 20 T cell receptor beta chains were all obtained from the same sample, sequenced in a study of T cells after yellow fever vaccination. TCRdb recomputed calls from the 5' RACE reads with MiXCR, one row per CDR3 protein. The sample contains over 300,000 distinct CDR3 sequences, roughly 4% of which appear only once. The specimen was PBMCs, collected 5 days after the yellow fever booster vaccination. These receptors were taken from a man in his late teens or twenties who received the YFV17D yellow fever vaccine.

This clonotype was observed a handful of times. This chain uses TRBV20-1 with TRBJ2-3; TRBD1 aligns across 7 bases. J gave up 2 bases and V 4 bases, and 3 bases lay outside the gene matches. Germline V gene data show CDR1 as DFQATT and CDR2 as SNEGSKA (reference sequence). The CDR3 contains 13 residues. The CDR3 DNA is TGCAGTGCTAAGACAGGGTACACAGATACGCAGTATTTT. Amino acids: CSAKTGYTDTQYF.

V is TRBV5-8 and J is TRBJ1-4; D not resolved. Germline CDR1 reads SGHTS; CDR2 reads YDEGEE. The CDR3 loop spans 15 amino acids. Trimming cost V 2 bases and J 0 bases, with 8 bases left between them. CDR3 region: CASSFGPATNEKLFF. CDR3 DNA: TGTGCCAGCAGCTTTGGGCCCGCAACTAATGAAAAACTGTTTTTT.

This clonotype was seen a few times. V gene TRBV5-4 combines with J gene TRBJ1-2, with a weak D call TRBD1 (6 bases). The CDR3 covers 13 residues. The V gene's germline CDR1 is SGHNT and CDR2 YYREEE (reference sequence). The germline V and J ends were trimmed by 4 bases and 5 bases, with 12 bases remaining between them. CDR3 residues: CASSQDGQYGYTF. The CDR3 DNA follows: TGTGCCAGCAGCCAGGACGGACAGTATGGCTACACCTTC.

The chain employs TRBV7-2 and TRBJ2-1; 8 bases align to TRBD1. The CDR3 is made up of 13 amino acids. J lost 7 bases, V lost 5 bases, and 4 bases had no gene match. CDR1 is SGHTA and CDR2 is FQGNSA in the germline V gene. CDR3 region: CASSQDRVNEQFF. The CDR3 DNA reads TGTGCCAGCAGCCAGGACAGGGTGAATGAGCAGTTCTTC.

In this sample, this clonotype turned up many times. The rearrangement links TRBV6-5 to TRBJ2-3; the D gene is possibly TRBD2 (5 bases). Germline loops: CDR1 MNHEY, CDR2 SVGAGI. The CDR3 is 14 amino acids. V gave up 7 bases and J gave up 3 bases, with 14 bases separating them. The CDR3 DNA reads TGTGCCAGCATAAGAGGAGGTCAGACAGATACGCAGTATTTT. Protein: CASIRGGQTDTQYF.

In this sample, this clonotype turned up a few times. V usage is TRBV27 and J usage is TRBJ2-3; D uncertain. Germline V gene lookup returns CDR1 MNHEY and CDR2 SMNVEV (reference sequence). This CDR3 region has 15 residues. V shed 2 bases and J shed 0 bases, with 9 bases lying between them. CDR3 nucleotide sequence: TGTGCCAGCAGTTTAGTAGCTTTGAGCACAGATACGCAGTATTTT. It codes for CASSLVALSTDTQYF.

This clonotype was recorded many times. The chain employs TRBV3-1 and TRBJ2-1, with D hard to call. V lost 1 base to trimming and J lost 0 bases, with 1 base between them. Germline V gene data show CDR1 as LGHDT and CDR2 as YNNKEL (reference sequence). The CDR3 is made up of 13 amino acids. The CDR3 is CASSQGSYNEQFF. The CDR3 coding sequence is TGTGCCAGCAGCCAAGGCTCCTACAATGAGCAGTTCTTC.

The J gene is TRBJ1-2, the V gene TRBV18; D is undetermined. There are 14 residues in the CDR3. CDR1 is KGHSH, CDR2 LQKENI, per germline. The V end lost 2 bases, the J end lost 4 bases, and 11 bases lay between the germline ends. The CDR3, as DNA: TGTGCCAGCTCACCAGAAGCAGACGGCTATGGCTACACCTTC. As protein: CASSPEADGYGYTF.

This clonotype was counted ten times or more. This chain uses TRBV19 with TRBJ1-1, with D unresolved. This CDR3 comprises 13 residues. Looked up from germline, CDR1 is LNHDA and CDR2 is SQIVND (reference sequence). V was pared by 3 bases and J by 3 bases, with 8 bases between. The CDR3, as DNA: TGTGCCAGTAGTATTTTCCGGGACACTGAAGCTTTCTTT. Its protein product is CASSIFRDTEAFF. The complete variable domain, with remaining parts taken from reference TRBV19 and TRBJ1-1, reads DGGITQSPKYLFRKEGQNVTLSCEQNLNHDAMYWYRQDPGQGLRLIYYSQIVNDFQKGDIAEGYSVSREKKESFPLTVTSAQKNPTAFYLCASSIFRDTEAFFGQGTRLTVV.

The chain uses TRBV4-1 and TRBJ1-5; no reliable D call. CDR1 is MGHRA, CDR2 YSYEKL, per germline. V dropped 6 bases and J dropped 1 base, with 16 bases sitting between them. CDR3 size: 16 residues. The CDR3 coding sequence is TGCGCCAGCAGTCTAGACGGGTTCAGGAGCAATCAGCCCCAGCATTTT. It encodes CASSLDGFRSNQPQHF.

The gene calls are TRBV7-2 and TRBJ2-1; D call uncertain. This CDR3 spans 14 amino acids. The germline V and J ends were trimmed by 5 bases and 5 bases, with 13 bases remaining between them. CDR1 is SGHTA and CDR2 is FQGNSA in the germline V gene. CDR3 DNA: TGTGCCAGCAGCCCTAGTCGCCCTCACAATGAGCAGTTCTTC. It codes for CASSPSRPHNEQFF. The variable domain in full, completed from reference TRBV7-2 and TRBJ2-1, reads GAGVSQSPSNKVTEKGKDVELRCDPISGHTALYWYRQSLGQGLEFLIYFQGNSAPDKSGLPSDRFSAERTGGSVSTLTIQRTQQEDSAVYLCASSPSRPHNEQFFGPGTRLTVL.

This clonotype showed up just a few times. The chain carries TRBV7-9 and TRBJ1-1, with TRBD1 identical over 7 bases. CDR3 length equals 14 residues. Trimming took 5 bases from V and 2 from J; bases not matched to a gene: 5. Germline V CDR1 and CDR2: SEHNR, FQNEAQ (reference sequence). CDR3 sequence: CASSPWTGNTEAFF. DNA of the CDR3: TGTGCCAGCAGCCCCTGGACAGGTAACACTGAAGCTTTCTTT.

This clonotype has a handful of counts. The chain recombines TRBV11-2 with TRBJ2-3; D gene ambiguous. With 1 base removed from V and 3 bases from J, the gap between germline ends came to 14 bases. This CDR3 has 16 residues. In germline, CDR1 is SGHAT, CDR2 FQNNGV. In nucleotides, the CDR3 is TGTGCCAGCAGCTTAGGGGCACAGTGGGTAACAGATACGCAGTATTTT. Its protein product is CASSLGAQWVTDTQYF.

This clonotype was detected a few times. The chain uses TRBV18 and TRBJ1-2, with 10 bases matching TRBD1. Germline trimming cut 4 bases from V and 8 bases from J; bases unmatched to any gene: 7. The CDR3 contains 14 residues. Germline assignment: CDR1 KGHSH and CDR2 LQKENI. The CDR3: CASSQDRGLGGYTF. CDR3 bases: TGTGCCAGCTCACAGGACAGGGGGTTAGGAGGCTACACCTTC.

This clonotype was seen many times. The V gene is TRBV7-2, the J gene TRBJ2-1, with TRBD2 identical over 7 bases. From germline, CDR1 is SGHTA and CDR2 FQGNSA. Unmatched junction bases numbered 0, after V lost 4 bases and J lost 3 bases. This CDR3 spans 13 amino acids. CDR3 loop: CASSWTSYNEQFF. CDR3 sequence (DNA): TGTGCCAGCAGCTGGACTAGCTACAATGAGCAGTTCTTC. Drawing the rest from reference TRBV7-2 and TRBJ2-1, the complete variable domain is GAGVSQSPSNKVTEKGKDVELRCDPISGHTALYWYRQSLGQGLEFLIYFQGNSAPDKSGLPSDRFSAERTGGSVSTLTIQRTQQEDSAVYLCASSWTSYNEQFFGPGTRLTVL.

This clonotype was detected a few times. J is TRBJ2-2 and V is TRBV7-2; 9 positions match TRBD2. CDR1 and CDR2 (germline): SGHTA, FQGNSA. V shed 1 base and J 3 bases; nucleotides not matched to a gene: 3. CDR3 length equals 16 residues. CDR3 bases: TGTGCCAGCAGCTTAGTCGGGACTAGCTACACCGGGGAGCTGTTTTTT. It specifies CASSLVGTSYTGELFF.

This chain links TRBV30 with TRBJ2-2, with D possibly matching TRBD2 (6 bases). V gave up 5 bases and J gave up 6 bases, with 28 bases separating them. The germline V gene has CDR1 GTSNPN and CDR2 SVGIG (reference sequence). The CDR3 is 18 amino acids. The CDR3 here is CAWFGGWGPGVLPGELFF. CDR3 DNA: TGTGCCTGGTTTGGTGGCTGGGGACCGGGGGTCTTGCCCGGGGAGCTGTTTTTT.

This clonotype was picked up many times. The chain uses TRBV5-1 and TRBJ2-7, with TRBD1 matching 9 bases. The CDR3 is 16 amino acids. After removal of 2 bases from V and 2 bases from J, the junction contained 8 bases not matched to a gene. Germline values: CDR1 SGHRS, CDR2 YFSETQ. The DNA for the CDR3 is TGCGCCAGCAGCTTTTACGGGACAGGGATCACCTACGAGCAGTACTTC. Its translation is CASSFYGTGITYEQYF.

J is TRBJ1-1 and V is TRBV10-3; D uncertain. Trimming cost V 3 bases and J 1 base, with 9 bases left between them. The CDR3 spans 14 residues. From germline, CDR1 is ENHRY and CDR2 SYGVKD. CDR3 region: CAISDFTENTEAFF. The CDR3 DNA follows: TGTGCCATCAGTGATTTTACAGAGAACACTGAAGCTTTCTTT.

This clonotype was counted a few times. The chain joins TRBV14 to TRBJ1-2; tentatively, D is TRBD1 (5 bases). Germline V CDR1 and CDR2: SGHDN, FVKESK. Trimming stripped 0 bases from V and 7 bases from J, with 12 bases between. The CDR3 totals 14 residues. CDR3 nucleotides: TGTGCCAGCAGCCAAGACTGGACATCCACTGGCTACACCTTC. It encodes CASSQDWTSTGYTF.